This TCR beta chain derives from a study of CD8 T cells in Susac syndrome (dated by TCRdb to 2018 to 2020). At the level of the whole study: The study used repertoire sequencing to test whether antigen drove CD8+ T cell activation and differentiation in Susac syndrome.

The germline V gene supplies CDR1 SGHTA and CDR2 FQGNSA. The CDR3 has 16 amino acids, counting the end cysteine and phenylalanine. Just CDR3 DNA is preserved here, 48 bases in frame from base 1. Compared with germline, V lacks 5 bases and J lacks 1 base; bases without a gene match: 10. RNA was extracted with the RNeasy kit and 0.5 to 1 ug was reverse transcribed using random hexamers. TCR beta CDR3 regions were amplified with the immunoSEQ multiplex PCR assay covering 54 Vbeta and 13 Jbeta segments. Bias from PCR amplification was corrected by using a synthetic template baseline for primer optimization and for computational correction. Per the original workflow: Reads were assigned to V, D and J genes according to IMGT and analyzed in immunoSEQ Analyzer, with only productive sequences retained. Clonality was computed as one minus Shannon entropy normalized by log2 of the number of productive unique sequences. For each patient and control, public and private clones were evaluated among the 100 most prevalent clones. Clones were defined as Susac-specific if absent from the healthy and MS cohorts, from more than 900 published viral clones and from other ImmuneACCESS disease sequences. TCRdb reprocessed the public reads (quality trimming at Q25 with fastp, clone calling with MiXCR) and kept in-frame beta chains. Each entry merges the rows of one CDR3 protein and shows their most common DNA and genes. TCRdb, not the original authors, processed these V and J calls. The sample profile shows some 150,000 distinct CDR3 sequences; less than 95% of them were found once. Of the sample, 0.065% to 0.1% falls within the top ten clones.

Results the study describes overall, beyond this receptor: The study acknowledged that relatively few individuals were included in the TCR sequencing and HLA analysis.

High-throughput TCR beta sequencing profiled peripheral blood CD8+ and CD4+ T cells from healthy donors, Susac syndrome patients and multiple sclerosis patients. Healthy donors were included as age- and sex-matched controls. Bulk CD8+ and CD4+ T cells were purified by magnetic negative isolation, whereas CD8+ TEMRA cells were enriched by FACS. Blood was collected in EDTA tubes and processed within 24 hours, with PBMCs isolated through density gradient centrifugation. PBMCs intended for TCR sequencing were cryopreserved in liquid nitrogen and thawed later in a water bath at 37 degrees C. The sorted or isolated CD4+, CD8+ and CD8+ TEMRA cells reached a purity of at least 90%. Details on this clonotype: Its antigen has not been determined. Base quality data are lacking; no much larger clone is found one base away.

The sample was CD4+ T cells from PBMCs. The sequence links TRBV7-2 to TRBJ2-7; 8 central bases correspond to TRBD2. The sequence was obtained from a human donor in good health. The nucleotides are TGTGCCAGCAGCCTCACGCGGGGGGCGGTGTCCTACGAGCAGTACTTC. This codes for CASSLTRGAVSYEQYF.